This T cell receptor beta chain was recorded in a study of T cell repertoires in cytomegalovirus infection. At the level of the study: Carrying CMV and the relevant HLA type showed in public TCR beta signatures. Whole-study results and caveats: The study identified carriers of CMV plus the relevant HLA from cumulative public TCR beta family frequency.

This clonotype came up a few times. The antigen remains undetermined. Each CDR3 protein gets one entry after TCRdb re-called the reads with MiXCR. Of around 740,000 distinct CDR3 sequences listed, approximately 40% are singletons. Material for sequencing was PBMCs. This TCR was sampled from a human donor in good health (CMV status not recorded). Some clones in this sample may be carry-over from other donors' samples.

The CDR3 is CASSQDRVSYEQYF. CDR3 DNA: TGTGCCAGCAGCCAAGATCGGGTCAGCTACGAGCAGTACTTC. This chain connects TRBV3-1 to TRBJ2-7; no clear D gene. Germline CDR1 reads LGHDT; CDR2 reads YNNKEL (reference sequence). The CDR3 loop spans 14 amino acids. V lost 0 bases and J lost 3, with 9 bases in between.